The text below deals with one T cell receptor beta chain. Its antigen is undetermined. The data derive from a study of cytomegalovirus exposure and HLA in healthy donors. The CDR3 runs to 13 residues. The V and J ends lost 10 bases and 10 bases, in that order; junction bases with no gene match: 9. Germline V gives CDR1 LNHDA, CDR2 SQIVND (reference sequence). Vbeta (60) and Jbeta (13) primers were used in the PCR. Clones were read by immunoSEQ multiplex PCR, and TCRdb kept only the in-frame ones, dropping some. Among about 120,000 clones listed, 80% to 85% were seen once. General study findings and limits: Productive status was seen about 87% or about 30% of the time for most TCR beta V segments in an earlier analysis.

The source of this sequence is a man aged 25 to 45 in good health and CMV-seropositive. The sample taken for sequencing was PBMCs. The rearrangement links TRBV19 to TRBJ1-6, with TRBD1 matching over 8 bases. The CDR3 DNA is TGTGCCACCGCCGGGACAGGTGTCTCACCCCTCCACTTT. Translating gives CATAGTGVSPLHF.